The 23 T cell receptor beta chains presented below share a single source sample, sequenced in a study of cytomegalovirus exposure and HLA in healthy donors. With 60 Vbeta and 13 Jbeta primers, the PCR was carried out. Assay: immunoSEQ multiplex PCR; the TCRdb copy retains only in-frame clones and omits some. The sample records under 200,000 clones, 70% to 85% being singletons. What was sequenced was PBMCs. These receptors were obtained from a middle-aged man in good health and CMV-seronegative.

V gene TRBV7-9 combines with J gene TRBJ2-5; TRBD1 matches 8 bases. CDR1 and CDR2 from the germline V gene are SEHNR and FQNEAQ (reference sequence). This CDR3 comprises 15 residues. V shed 4 bases and J 5 bases; nucleotides not matched to a gene: 9. The CDR3 loop is CASSWSETGEETQYF. DNA of the CDR3: TGTGCCAGCAGCTGGTCAGAGACAGGGGAGGAGACCCAGTACTTC. The full variable domain, in which reference TRBV7-9 and TRBJ2-5 provide the parts outside the CDR3, is DTGVSQNPRHKITKRGQNVTFRCDPISEHNRLYWYRQTLGQGPEFLTYFQNEAQLEKSRLLSDRFSAERPKGSFSTLEIQRTEQGDSAMYLCASSWSETGEETQYFGPGTRLLVL.

This clone was recorded many times. The chain uses TRBV7-3 and TRBJ2-6; TRBD2 might be the D (5 bases). The CDR3 runs to 17 residues. Deletions cut 0 bases from V and 1 base from J, with 10 bases between. Germline CDR1 SGHTA, CDR2 FQGTGA. CDR3 amino acids: CASSLTPRTSGANVLTF. CDR3 sequence (DNA): TGTGCCAGCAGCTTAACCCCCCGGACTTCTGGGGCCAACGTCCTGACTTTC.

The chain recombines TRBV5-1 with TRBJ2-1; 9 bases match TRBD2. This CDR3 comprises 15 residues. The J segment lost 5 bases and the V segment lost 4 bases, leaving 7 bases of the junction unmatched. Germline assignment: CDR1 SGHRS and CDR2 YFSETQ. The CDR3 sequence: CASSVSGGRNNEQFF. The CDR3 nucleotides are TGCGCCAGCAGCGTAAGCGGGGGGCGAAACAATGAGCAGTTCTTC. The whole variable domain, remainder taken from reference TRBV5-1 and TRBJ2-1, is KAGVTQTPRYLIKTRGQQVTLSCSPISGHRSVSWYQQTPGQGLQFLFEYFSETQRNKGNFPGRFSGRQFSNSRSEMNVSTLELGDSALYLCASSVSGGRNNEQFFGPGTRLTVL.

This sequence joins TRBV4-1 and TRBJ2-7, with D possibly being TRBD1 (5 bases). The CDR3 has 14 residues. Deletions cut 3 bases from V and 2 bases from J, with 11 bases between. The germline V gene has CDR1 MGHRA and CDR2 YSYEKL. CDR3 DNA: TGCGCCAGCAGCCACGGACAAATACCCTACGAGCAGTACTTC. Translating it yields CASSHGQIPYEQYF.

This clone has a single count. The rearrangement links TRBV6-5 to TRBJ1-1, with D tentatively TRBD1 (5 bases). CDR3 size: 11 residues. Germline V gene lookup returns CDR1 MNHEY and CDR2 SVGAGI. Trimming removed 6 bases at V and 6 bases at J, with 8 bases between. In DNA, the CDR3 is TGTGCCAGCAGAGGACATTCTGAAGCTTTCTTT. Protein: CASRGHSEAFF.

The chain is built from TRBV5-1 and TRBJ2-3, with 8 bases aligning to TRBD2. Per the germline V gene, CDR1 is SGHRS and CDR2 is YFSETQ. CDR3 length: 15 amino acids. The V gene end was trimmed by 1 base and the J gene end by 2 bases; junction bases not matched to a gene: 3. This chain's CDR3 is CASSLTGGNTDTQYF. CDR3 DNA sequence: TGCGCCAGCAGCTTGACGGGGGGGAACACAGATACGCAGTATTTT.

V gene TRBV5-4 combines with J gene TRBJ1-6, with unresolved D. This CDR3 contains 15 residues. V was shortened by 4 bases and J by 7 bases, with 15 bases between the two germline ends. Germline V gene lookup returns CDR1 SGHNT and CDR2 YYREEE (reference sequence). The CDR3 here is CASSPEIRSNSPLHF. CDR3 bases: TGTGCCAGCAGCCCGGAGATAAGGTCCAATTCACCCCTCCACTTT.

The chain joins TRBV5-4 to TRBJ2-3; the D is unclear. Germline V CDR1 and CDR2: SGHNT, YYREEE (reference sequence). The CDR3 length is 13 residues. V was cut by 0 bases and J by 10 bases, with 12 bases left in between. In DNA, the CDR3 is TGTGCCAGCAGCTTGGTGGAATCGCAGGCGCAGTATTTT. It codes for CASSLVESQAQYF.

This clone was picked up one time. The rearrangement uses TRBV5-4 and TRBJ2-5, with D maybe TRBD1 (5 bases). The CDR3 is 13 residues long. The germline V gene encodes CDR1 SGHNT and CDR2 YYREEE (reference sequence). V lost 0 bases and J lost 5, with 8 bases in between. CDR3 nucleotide sequence: TGTGCCAGCAGCTTGGCAGGGTGGGAGACCCAGTACTTC. As protein: CASSLAGWETQYF. Together with reference TRBV5-4 and TRBJ2-5, the CDR3 gives the full variable domain: ETGVTQSPTHLIKTRGQQVTLRCSSQSGHNTVSWYQQALGQGPQFIFQYYREEENGRGNFPPRFSGLQFPNYSSELNVNALELDDSALYLCASSLAGWETQYFGPGTRLLVL.

The J gene is TRBJ2-5, the V gene TRBV5-1, with 9 positions matching TRBD1. The DNA matches TRBJ2-7 better at its end, which makes the J call doubtful. The germline gives CDR1 SGHRS, CDR2 YFSETQ. This CDR3 region has 14 residues. The DNA for the CDR3 is TGCGCCAGCAGCCAGACAGGGGGGATTGGCGAGCAGTACTTC. Translating it yields CASSQTGGIGEQYF.

The gene calls are TRBV4-2 and TRBJ2-2; D perhaps matches TRBD2 (6 bases). V lost 5 bases and J lost 1, with 11 bases in between. Germline V gives CDR1 LGHNA, CDR2 YNFKEQ. This CDR3 is built from 15 residues. The CDR3 DNA follows: TGTGCCAGCAGCTCCGGGACTCAGAACACCGGGGAGCTGTTTTTT. As protein: CASSSGTQNTGELFF.

V usage is TRBV11-2 and J usage is TRBJ1-2, with 9 bases that match TRBD1. Germline V gene sequence: CDR1 SGHAT, CDR2 FQNNGV. V lost 5 bases and J lost 8; bases outside the gene matches: 12. This CDR3 is built from 15 residues. CDR3 in amino acids: CASSTTGGEGGGYTF. CDR3 in DNA: TGTGCCAGCAGCACCACAGGGGGCGAAGGGGGCGGCTACACCTTC.

The V gene is TRBV21-1, the J gene TRBJ2-7; the DNA was not compared with TRBD2, the D call given in the table. TRBV21-1 is recorded as a pseudogene. The CDR3 is 15 residues long. Here the CDR3 DNA reads TGTGCCAGCAGCACGGCGGGGCATAGCTCCTACGAGCAGTACTTC. Amino acid sequence: CASSTAGHSSYEQYF.

The V call is TRBV7-9, the J call TRBJ2-3, with 16 nucleotides matching TRBD2. The germline CDR1 and CDR2 sequences are SEHNR and FQNEAQ (reference sequence). The CDR3 contains 18 residues. With V trimmed by 6 bases and J by 5 bases, 11 bases remained unmatched. The CDR3 loop is CASRSSGTSGGAVDTQYF. The CDR3 DNA reads as TGTGCCAGCAGGTCCTCCGGGACTAGCGGGGGGGCAGTAGATACGCAGTATTTT. Variable domain in full (rest from reference TRBV7-9 and TRBJ2-3): DTGVSQNPRHKITKRGQNVTFRCDPISEHNRLYWYRQTLGQGPEFLTYFQNEAQLEKSRLLSDRFSAERPKGSFSTLEIQRTEQGDSAMYLCASRSSGTSGGAVDTQYFGPGTRLTVL.

The J gene is TRBJ1-5, the V gene TRBV1; the table's D gene call, TRBD1, was not cross checked with the DNA. TRBV1 represents a pseudogene. The CDR3 sequence is 15 residues long. The DNA for the CDR3 is TGCACCAGCAGCCAAGACAGGTATAGCAATCAGCCCCAGCATTTT. Protein sequence: CTSSQDRYSNQPQHF.

About this clone itself: Given a far larger clone just one base away, this is likely a sequencing read error. The chain carries TRBV4-2 and TRBJ2-7; D is perhaps TRBD2 (5 bases). The germline CDR1 and CDR2 sequences are LGHNA and YNFKEQ. Trimming removed 3 bases from V and 7 bases from J, with 25 bases in between. The CDR3 length is 17 residues. The CDR3 bases are TGTGCCAGCAGCCATACCGAAACTAGTTCCCTCGGAGTTGAGCAGTACTTC. It encodes CASSHTETSSLGVEQYF.

About this clone: The sample contains more than one DNA sequence encoding this CDR3. V and J are TRBV5-4 and TRBJ2-3, with D possibly TRBD1 on 5 matching bases. The V end lost 2 bases, the J end lost 1 base, and 5 bases lay between the germline ends. The germline CDR1 and CDR2 sequences are SGHNT and YYREEE (reference sequence). The CDR3 totals 13 residues. CDR3 amino acids: CASSLGGTDTQYF. The CDR3 DNA reads as TGTGCCAGCAGCTTAGGGGGCACAGATACGCAGTATTTT.

The genes are TRBV28 and TRBJ2-2; 11 bases are a match to TRBD2. With 5 bases clipped from V and 4 bases from J, the junction kept 6 bases outside the gene matches. From germline, CDR1 is MDHEN and CDR2 SYDVKM. The length of the CDR3 is 16 residues. The chain's CDR3 is CASSLASGGFTGELFF. CDR3 bases: TGTGCCAGCAGTCTCGCTAGCGGGGGGTTCACCGGGGAGCTGTTTTTT. Together with reference TRBV28 and TRBJ2-2, the CDR3 gives the full variable domain: DVKVTQSSRYLVKRTGEKVFLECVQDMDHENMFWYRQDPGLGLRLIYFSYDVKMKEKGDIPEGYSVSREKKERFSLILESASTNQTSMYLCASSLASGGFTGELFFGEGSRLTVL.

As regards this clone: Germline and junction disagree at one end, which may indicate a read error. V usage is TRBV7-9 and J usage is TRBJ2-2; possible D gene TRBD1, 5 bases. The CDR3 is 13 residues long. Germline V lookup: CDR1 SEHNR, CDR2 FQNEAQ (reference sequence). CDR3 sequence: CSSTTANTGELFF. CDR3 nucleotide sequence: TGTTCCAGCACGACAGCGAACACCGGGGAGCTGTTTTTT.

This clone was observed a few times. The limits of the CDR3 on the DNA are not certain, so only TCRdb's listed CDR3 is given. The chain is built from TRBV2 and TRBJ2-7; TRBD2, the table's D call, was not compared with the DNA. The CDR3 is 14 amino acids in total, end residues counted. Germline CDR1 reads SNHLY; CDR2 reads FYNNEI. CDR3 sequence reads: CASILGLPPYEQYF.

This chain links TRBV5-1 with TRBJ2-3, with D tentatively TRBD1 (5 bases). V gave up 6 bases and J gave up 4 bases, with 12 bases separating them. Germline V gene data show CDR1 as SGHRS and CDR2 as YFSETQ. The CDR3 extends over 13 amino acids. CDR3 region: CASTRRGSDTQYF. The CDR3 DNA reads TGCGCCAGCACGAGAAGGGGCTCAGATACGCAGTATTTT. Looking up the rest from reference TRBV5-1 and TRBJ2-3 gives the full variable domain: KAGVTQTPRYLIKTRGQQVTLSCSPISGHRSVSWYQQTPGQGLQFLFEYFSETQRNKGNFPGRFSGRQFSNSRSEMNVSTLELGDSALYLCASTRRGSDTQYFGPGTRLTVL.

This clone was recorded a few times. This sequence joins TRBV5-1 and TRBJ1-2, with TRBD1 matching over 10 bases. This CDR3 has 14 amino acids. CDR1 SGHRS and CDR2 YFSETQ come from the germline V gene. After removal of 3 bases from V and 7 bases from J, the junction contained 6 bases not matched to a gene. As DNA, the CDR3 is TGCGCCAGCAGCTCGACAGGGGGCTCGGTTGGCTACACCTTC. It translates to CASSSTGGSVGYTF.

This chain connects TRBV30 to TRBJ1-5, with 9 bases identical to TRBD1. This CDR3 region has 15 residues. V was clipped by 0 bases and J by 4 bases; unmatched bases: 4. Germline V gene data show CDR1 as GTSNPN and CDR2 as SVGIG (reference sequence). In DNA form, the CDR3 reads TGTGCCTGGAGTGTAACCGGGACAGGGAATCAGCCCCAGCATTTT. Translated: CAWSVTGTGNQPQHF.